The entry that follows covers one T cell receptor beta chain sequence. The target antigen is unknown. These data originate in a study of T cell responses to AZD1222 COVID-19 vaccine. Study findings and constraints: It should be noted that donors were predominantly white British and more often female, and clonal diversity was possibly underestimated. Vaccine-related CD4 TCRs covered spike, predominating at 160-218 and 743-854.

Assay used: immunoSEQ multiplex PCR; TCRdb lists only in-frame clones, some missing. The sample consists of under 45,000 clones, 88% of them appearing once. Looked up from germline, CDR1 is SGHTA and CDR2 is FQGNSA. Trimming shortened V by 6 bases and J by 5 bases, and 8 bases separated the two germline ends. The CDR3 covers 12 residues. V is TRBV7-2 and J is TRBJ2-1; D call uncertain. This sample comprised peripheral blood, obtained 28 days after the second dose of the MenACWY control vaccine. This clonotype was sampled from an adult who received the MenACWY meningococcal vaccine as a control. The CDR3 loop reads CASSPQNNEQFF. CDR3 bases: TGTGCCAGCAGTCCACAGAACAATGAGCAGTTCTTC.